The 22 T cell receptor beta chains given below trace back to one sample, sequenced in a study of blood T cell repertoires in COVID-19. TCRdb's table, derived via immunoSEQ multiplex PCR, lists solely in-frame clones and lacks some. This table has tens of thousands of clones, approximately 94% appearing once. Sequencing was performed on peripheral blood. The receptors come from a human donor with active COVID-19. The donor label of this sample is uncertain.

The CDR3 region is CASSLSQGLVNTEAFF. Written as DNA, the CDR3 is TGTGCCAGCAGTTTATCCCAGGGGTTGGTGAACACTGAAGCTTTCTTT. The rearrangement joins TRBV27 to TRBJ1-1; TRBD1 is a possible D gene (6 bases). From germline, CDR1 is MNHEY and CDR2 SMNVEV (reference sequence). V was trimmed by 0 bases and J by 0 bases, leaving 11 bases between them. The CDR3 runs to 16 residues.

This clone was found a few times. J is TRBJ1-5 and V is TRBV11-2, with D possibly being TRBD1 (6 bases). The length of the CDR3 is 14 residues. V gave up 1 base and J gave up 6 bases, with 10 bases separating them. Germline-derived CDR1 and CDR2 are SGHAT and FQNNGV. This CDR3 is CASSLGGLSQPQHF. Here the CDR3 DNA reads TGTGCCAGCAGCTTAGGGGGGCTCAGTCAGCCCCAGCATTTT.

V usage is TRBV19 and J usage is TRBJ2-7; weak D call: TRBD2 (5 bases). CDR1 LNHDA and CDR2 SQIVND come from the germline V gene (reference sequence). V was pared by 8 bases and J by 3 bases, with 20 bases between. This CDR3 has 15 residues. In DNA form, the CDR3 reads TGTGCCAGTCGACTCTCCGGGAACATCGTCTACGAGCAGTACTTC. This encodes CASRLSGNIVYEQYF.

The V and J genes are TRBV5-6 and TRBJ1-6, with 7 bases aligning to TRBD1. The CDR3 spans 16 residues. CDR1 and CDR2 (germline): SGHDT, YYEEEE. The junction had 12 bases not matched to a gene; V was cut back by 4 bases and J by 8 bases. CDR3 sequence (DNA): TGTGCCAGCAGCCGGTGGACAGGATTCTCCCATTCACCCCTCCACTTT. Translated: CASSRWTGFSHSPLHF.

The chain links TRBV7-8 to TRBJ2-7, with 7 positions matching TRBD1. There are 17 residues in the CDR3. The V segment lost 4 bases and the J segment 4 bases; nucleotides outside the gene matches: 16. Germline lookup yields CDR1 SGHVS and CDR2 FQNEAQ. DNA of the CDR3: TGTGCCAGCAGCTCTAGACCGACAGGGAATAGGCCATACGAGCAGTACTTC. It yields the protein CASSSRPTGNRPYEQYF.

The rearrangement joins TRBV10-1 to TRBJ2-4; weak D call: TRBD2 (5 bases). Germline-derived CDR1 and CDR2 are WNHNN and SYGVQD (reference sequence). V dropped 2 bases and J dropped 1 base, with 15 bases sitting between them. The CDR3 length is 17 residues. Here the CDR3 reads CASSETTAVGAKNIQYF. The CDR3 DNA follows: TGCGCCAGCAGTGAGACTACAGCGGTGGGGGCCAAAAACATTCAGTACTTC.

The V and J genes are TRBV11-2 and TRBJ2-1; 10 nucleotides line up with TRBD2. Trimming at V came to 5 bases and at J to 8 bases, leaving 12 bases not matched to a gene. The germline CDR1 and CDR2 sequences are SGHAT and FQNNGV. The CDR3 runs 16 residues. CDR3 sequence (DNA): TGTGCCAGCAGCCTGCTAGCGGGAGTACCGTACTATGAGCAGTTCTTC. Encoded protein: CASSLLAGVPYYEQFF.

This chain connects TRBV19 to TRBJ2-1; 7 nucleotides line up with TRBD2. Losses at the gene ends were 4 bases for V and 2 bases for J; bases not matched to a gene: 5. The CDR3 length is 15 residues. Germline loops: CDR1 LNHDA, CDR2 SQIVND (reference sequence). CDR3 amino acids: CASSKRGGPYNEQFF. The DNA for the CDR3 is TGTGCCAGTAGTAAGCGGGGAGGTCCCTACAATGAGCAGTTCTTC.

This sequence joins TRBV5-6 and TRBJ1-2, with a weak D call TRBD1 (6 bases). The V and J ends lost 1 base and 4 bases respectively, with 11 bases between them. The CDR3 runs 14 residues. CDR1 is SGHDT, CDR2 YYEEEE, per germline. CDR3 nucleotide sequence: TGTGCCAGCAGCTTGAAACAGGGCGGCTATGGCTACACCTTC. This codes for CASSLKQGGYGYTF.

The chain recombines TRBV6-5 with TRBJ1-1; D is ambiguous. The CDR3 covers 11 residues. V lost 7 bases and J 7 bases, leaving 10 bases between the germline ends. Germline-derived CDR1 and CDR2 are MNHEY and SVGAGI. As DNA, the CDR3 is TGTGCCAGCACCGGTTCCGGTGAAGCTTTCTTT. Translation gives CASTGSGEAFF.

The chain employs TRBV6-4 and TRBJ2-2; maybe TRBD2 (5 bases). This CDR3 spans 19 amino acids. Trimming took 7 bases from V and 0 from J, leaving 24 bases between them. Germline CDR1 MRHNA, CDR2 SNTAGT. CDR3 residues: CASKKSQPGGGSNTGELFF. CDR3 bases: TGTGCCAGCAAAAAGTCACAGCCTGGCGGCGGGTCGAACACCGGGGAGCTGTTTTTT.

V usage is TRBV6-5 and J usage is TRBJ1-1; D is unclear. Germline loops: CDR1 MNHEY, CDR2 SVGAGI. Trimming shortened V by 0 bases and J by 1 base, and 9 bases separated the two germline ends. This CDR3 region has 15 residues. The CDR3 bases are TGTGCCAGCAGTTACTCACGGTTGAGGAACACTGAAGCTTTCTTT. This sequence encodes CASSYSRLRNTEAFF.

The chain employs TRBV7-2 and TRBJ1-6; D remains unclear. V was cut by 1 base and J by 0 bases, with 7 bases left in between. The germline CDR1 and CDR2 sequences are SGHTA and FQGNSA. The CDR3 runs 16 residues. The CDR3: CASSLEESSYNSPLHF. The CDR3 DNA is TGTGCCAGCAGCTTAGAGGAGAGCTCCTATAATTCACCCCTCCACTTT.

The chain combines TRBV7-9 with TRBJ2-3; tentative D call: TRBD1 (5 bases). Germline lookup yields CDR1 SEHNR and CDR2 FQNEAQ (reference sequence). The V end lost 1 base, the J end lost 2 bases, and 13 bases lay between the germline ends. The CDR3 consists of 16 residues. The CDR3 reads CASSLGSLTVTDTQYF. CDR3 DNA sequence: TGTGCCAGCAGCTTAGGTTCTTTGACAGTCACAGATACGCAGTATTTT.

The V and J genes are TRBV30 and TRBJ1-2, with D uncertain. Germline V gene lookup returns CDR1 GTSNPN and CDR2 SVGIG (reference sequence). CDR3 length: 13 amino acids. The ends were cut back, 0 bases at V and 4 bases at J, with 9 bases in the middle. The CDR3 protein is CAWSVRAGYGYTF. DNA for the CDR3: TGTGCCTGGAGTGTGAGGGCGGGCTATGGCTACACCTTC.

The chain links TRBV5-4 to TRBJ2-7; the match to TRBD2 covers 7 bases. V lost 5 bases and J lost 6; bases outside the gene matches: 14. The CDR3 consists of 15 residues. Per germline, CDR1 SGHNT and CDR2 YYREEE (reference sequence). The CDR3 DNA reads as TGTGCCAGCAGTTCCCCGGGGGGATCCCCTTCCGAGCAGTACTTC. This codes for CASSSPGGSPSEQYF.

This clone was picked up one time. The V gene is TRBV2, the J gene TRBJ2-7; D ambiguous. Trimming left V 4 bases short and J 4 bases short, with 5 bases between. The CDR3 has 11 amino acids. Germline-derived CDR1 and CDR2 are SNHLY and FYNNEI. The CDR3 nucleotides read TGTGCCAGCAGTGGGCTGTACGAGCAGTACTTC. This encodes CASSGLYEQYF.

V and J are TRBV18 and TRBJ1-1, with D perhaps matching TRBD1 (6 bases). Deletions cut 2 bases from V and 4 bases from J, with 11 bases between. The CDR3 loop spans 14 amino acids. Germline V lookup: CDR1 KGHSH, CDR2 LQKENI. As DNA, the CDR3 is TGTGCCAGCTCACCAGACAGGCGGGTCACTGAAGCTTTCTTT. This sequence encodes CASSPDRRVTEAFF.

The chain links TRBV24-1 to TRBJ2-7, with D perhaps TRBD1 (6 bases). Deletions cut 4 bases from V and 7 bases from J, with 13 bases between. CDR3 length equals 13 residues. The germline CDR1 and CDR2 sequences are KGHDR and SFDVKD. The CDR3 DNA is TGTGCCACCAGTGACGGCGGAAGGGGGGAGCAGTACTTC. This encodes CATSDGGRGEQYF.

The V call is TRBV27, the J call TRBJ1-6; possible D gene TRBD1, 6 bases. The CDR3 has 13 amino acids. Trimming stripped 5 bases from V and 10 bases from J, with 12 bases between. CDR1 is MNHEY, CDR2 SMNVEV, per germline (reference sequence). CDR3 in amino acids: CASSQTTGSPLHF. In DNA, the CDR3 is TGTGCCAGCAGTCAGACGACAGGCTCACCCCTCCACTTT.

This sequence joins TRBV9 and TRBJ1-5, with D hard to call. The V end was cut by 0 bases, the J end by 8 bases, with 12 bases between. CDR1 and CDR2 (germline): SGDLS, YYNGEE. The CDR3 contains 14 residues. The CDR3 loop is CASSVAEGTKPQHF. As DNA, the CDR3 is TGTGCCAGCAGCGTAGCTGAGGGAACCAAGCCCCAGCATTTT.

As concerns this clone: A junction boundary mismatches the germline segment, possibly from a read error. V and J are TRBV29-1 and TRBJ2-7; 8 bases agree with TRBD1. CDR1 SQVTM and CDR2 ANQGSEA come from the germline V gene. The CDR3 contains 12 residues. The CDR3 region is CSVEPRQGKRFF. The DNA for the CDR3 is TGCAGCGTTGAGCCGCGACAGGGGAAGCGCTTCTTC.